One sample yielded the 29 T cell receptor beta chains listed below, sequenced in a study of CD8 T cells in Susac syndrome. Random hexamers primed reverse transcription of roughly 0.45 to 1 ug RNA. TCRdb re-analysed the immunoSEQ multiplex PCR reads in MiXCR, keeping a single row per CDR3 protein. The sample has about 400,000 distinct CDR3 sequences, 75% to 90% seen once. The sample was CD8+ T cells from PBMCs. These receptors all stem from a human donor with multiple sclerosis.

The count of this clonotype is one. The chain uses TRBV19 and TRBJ1-1, with D perhaps TRBD1 (5 bases). This CDR3 is 13 amino acids long. Per germline, CDR1 LNHDA and CDR2 SQIVND (reference sequence). With 4 bases removed from V and 5 bases from J, the gap between germline ends came to 11 bases. CDR3 sequence reads: CASSNPRETEAFF. The DNA of the CDR3 is TGTGCCAGTAGTAATCCCAGGGAGACTGAAGCTTTCTTT.

CDR3 loop: CSASGGEEGVNTEAFF. As DNA, the CDR3 is TGCAGTGCTTCAGGGGGCGAGGAAGGGGTGAACACTGAAGCTTTCTTT. This chain uses TRBV20-1 with TRBJ1-1, with TRBD1 matching over 8 bases. The trim removed 5 bases at V and 0 bases at J, leaving 11 bases unmatched. CDR3 length: 16 residues. The germline V gene has CDR1 DFQATT and CDR2 SNEGSKA (reference sequence).

The chain recombines TRBV7-9 with TRBJ2-7, with TRBD1 as a possible D gene (6 bases). The CDR3 covers 15 residues. Trimming shortened V by 5 bases and J by 1 base, and 15 bases separated the two germline ends. Germline V gene lookup returns CDR1 SEHNR and CDR2 FQNEAQ (reference sequence). CDR3 DNA: TGTGCCAGCAGCGCAGAGACAGGAGAATCCTACGAGCAGTACTTC. Its protein is CASSAETGESYEQYF.

This clonotype came up once. The chain recombines TRBV6-1 with TRBJ2-3; weak D call: TRBD2 (6 bases). The V gene lost 5 bases and the J gene lost 0 bases, with 15 bases spanning the gap. The CDR3 sequence is 16 residues long. CDR1 is MNHNS, CDR2 SASEGT, per germline. CDR3 in DNA: TGTGCCAGCAGTATTTCCGGGGGATCGAGCACAGATACGCAGTATTTT. It is translated as CASSISGGSSTDTQYF.

The chain carries TRBV4-2 and TRBJ2-3; 9 bases map to TRBD2. V was clipped by 0 bases and J by 2 bases; unmatched bases: 9. This CDR3 contains 18 residues. In germline, CDR1 is LGHNA, CDR2 YNFKEQ. The CDR3 bases are TGTGCCAGCAGCCAAGAAGGATCGGTAGCGGGGGCCACAGATACGCAGTATTTT. As protein: CASSQEGSVAGATDTQYF.

This chain links TRBV19 with TRBJ1-1; the D is unclear. CDR1 LNHDA and CDR2 SQIVND come from the germline V gene (reference sequence). The CDR3 runs 14 residues. V was trimmed by 6 bases and J by 7 bases, leaving 18 bases between them. The CDR3 region has the DNA TGTGCCAGTAGGGTTAACGGGCTTCTGGGTGAAGCTTTCTTT. The encoded protein is CASRVNGLLGEAFF.

The V and J genes are TRBV5-4 and TRBJ2-5, with D possibly matching TRBD1 (5 bases). From germline, CDR1 is SGHNT and CDR2 YYREEE (reference sequence). The CDR3 totals 13 residues. V gave up 1 base and J gave up 2 bases, with 6 bases separating them. CDR3 protein: CASSLWTQETQYF. DNA for the CDR3: TGTGCCAGCAGCTTGTGGACACAAGAGACCCAGTACTTC.

This chain connects TRBV9 to TRBJ2-1; TRBD2 matches at 9 bases. Germline CDR1 and CDR2: SGDLS and YYNGEE. The CDR3 loop spans 17 amino acids. V gave up 2 bases and J gave up 4 bases; unmatched junction bases: 10. CDR3 amino acids: CASSVFSRLADYNEQFF. CDR3 DNA sequence: TGTGCCAGCAGCGTCTTTAGTCGACTAGCGGATTACAATGAGCAGTTCTTC.

The genes are TRBV28 and TRBJ1-2; D gene unclear. CDR3 length: 14 amino acids. V was pared by 4 bases and J by 4 bases, with 13 bases between. Germline V gene data show CDR1 as MDHEN and CDR2 as SYDVKM. The CDR3 sequence is CASSWATLGYGYTF. The CDR3 DNA reads TGTGCCAGCAGTTGGGCTACGTTGGGCTATGGCTACACCTTC.

This chain connects TRBV27 to TRBJ2-7; no definite D call. V was clipped by 6 bases and J by 6 bases, with 18 bases between them. The CDR3 is 14 residues long. The germline gives CDR1 MNHEY, CDR2 SMNVEV (reference sequence). The CDR3 nucleotides read TGTGCCAGCAGGGCCGGTGGGCCTCTCTCCGAGCAGTACTTC. Translating gives CASRAGGPLSEQYF.

This sequence joins TRBV29-1 and TRBJ2-1; D may be TRBD2 (5 bases). Germline V gene lookup returns CDR1 SQVTM and CDR2 ANQGSEA. V lost 7 bases and J 5 bases, leaving 18 bases between the germline ends. The CDR3 consists of 14 residues. CDR3 bases: TGCAGCGCCCGCGGGTCTGAGGCAAACAATGAGCAGTTCTTC. Translation gives CSARGSEANNEQFF.

V and J are TRBV5-1 and TRBJ2-7, with D possibly called TRBD1 or TRBD2 (5 bases each). The CDR3 is made up of 14 amino acids. Germline V gene sequence: CDR1 SGHRS, CDR2 YFSETQ. V was shortened by 4 bases and J by 2 bases, with 13 bases between the two germline ends. The CDR3 DNA reads TGCGCCAGCAGCCCTGAGGGGTCCACCTACGAGCAGTACTTC. Residues: CASSPEGSTYEQYF. Filled out from reference TRBV5-1 and TRBJ2-7, the complete variable domain reads KAGVTQTPRYLIKTRGQQVTLSCSPISGHRSVSWYQQTPGQGLQFLFEYFSETQRNKGNFPGRFSGRQFSNSRSEMNVSTLELGDSALYLCASSPEGSTYEQYFGPGTRLTVT.

The gene calls are TRBV19 and TRBJ2-7; TRBD2 might be the D (6 bases). The V end lost 6 bases, the J end lost 3 bases, and 15 bases lay between the germline ends. The germline CDR1 and CDR2 sequences are LNHDA and SQIVND (reference sequence). This CDR3 comprises 14 residues. The CDR3 loop reads CASSPGDSNYEQYF. In nucleotides, the CDR3 is TGTGCCAGTAGCCCCGGGGACTCCAACTACGAGCAGTACTTC.

This clonotype showed up just a few times. The rearrangement links TRBV27 to TRBJ2-1, with a possible D match to TRBD2 (6 bases). This CDR3 has 13 residues. Germline CDR1 reads MNHEY; CDR2 reads SMNVEV (reference sequence). The ends were cut back, 5 bases at V and 8 bases at J, with 13 bases in the middle. The CDR3 reads CASSLFSGDEQFF. The CDR3 bases are TGTGCCAGCAGTCTCTTTAGCGGCGATGAGCAGTTCTTC.

J is TRBJ2-5 and V is TRBV12-3 or TRBV12-4; 10 bases match TRBD2. The CDR3 is 15 residues long. V dropped 1 base and J dropped 5; count of bases not matched to a gene: 4. The CDR3 bases are TGTGCCAGCAGTTTAGAGGCTAGCGGGAGTGAGACCCAGTACTTC. This sequence encodes CASSLEASGSETQYF.

The V gene is TRBV5-1, the J gene TRBJ1-1, with D perhaps matching TRBD1 (5 bases). Between the trimmed V and J ends, which lost 4 bases and 3 bases, there was a span of 16 bases. Germline CDR1 reads SGHRS; CDR2 reads YFSETQ. The CDR3 consists of 15 residues. The DNA for the CDR3 is TGCGCCAGCAGCCCAAATGGGGGATGGGACACTGAAGCTTTCTTT. Translating it yields CASSPNGGWDTEAFF.

The chain combines TRBV27 with TRBJ1-2; TRBD1 agrees at 10 bases. Trimming cost V 6 bases and J 7 bases; bases outside gene matches: 5. CDR1 MNHEY and CDR2 SMNVEV come from the germline V gene (reference sequence). CDR3 length: 13 amino acids. The CDR3 DNA reads TGTGCCAGCAGCTCGGGGACAGGGGTTGGCTACACCTTC. Its protein product is CASSSGTGVGYTF.

The chain uses TRBV10-3 and TRBJ2-7, with TRBD1 as a possible D gene (6 bases). The V end lost 2 bases, the J end lost 3 bases, and 11 bases lay between the germline ends. Germline V gives CDR1 ENHRY, CDR2 SYGVKD. There are 14 residues in the CDR3. The CDR3 DNA sequence: TGTGCCATCAGTGAGCCTGACAGGATCTACGAGCAGTACTTC. Translated, it gives CAISEPDRIYEQYF.

J is TRBJ1-1 and V is TRBV7-9; D gene unclear. Germline CDR1 reads SEHNR; CDR2 reads FQNEAQ (reference sequence). The length of the CDR3 is 12 residues. V lost 5 bases to trimming and J lost 3 bases, with 7 bases between them. In DNA, the CDR3 is TGTGCCAGCAGCCCCGGTCACACTGAAGCTTTCTTT. Translated: CASSPGHTEAFF.

The CDR3 DNA reads TGTGCCAGCGGACAGGGGCCCTACAATGAGCAGTTCTTC. Translated, it gives CASGQGPYNEQFF. The rearrangement links TRBV28 to TRBJ2-1, with 9 nucleotides matching TRBD1. In germline, CDR1 is MDHEN, CDR2 SYDVKM. The trim removed 8 bases at V and 2 bases at J, leaving 1 base unmatched. The CDR3 length is 13 residues.

J is TRBJ2-6 and V is TRBV28; D is perhaps TRBD1 (6 bases). The CDR3 contains 16 residues. V was shortened by 2 bases and J by 2 bases, with 10 bases between the two germline ends. Looked up from germline, CDR1 is MDHEN and CDR2 is SYDVKM. This chain's CDR3 is CASSLNYRAGANVLTF. As DNA, the CDR3 is TGTGCCAGCAGTTTAAATTACAGGGCTGGGGCCAACGTCCTGACTTTC. The complete variable domain, with remaining parts taken from reference TRBV28 and TRBJ2-6, reads DVKVTQSSRYLVKRTGEKVFLECVQDMDHENMFWYRQDPGLGLRLIYFSYDVKMKEKGDIPEGYSVSREKKERFSLILESASTNQTSMYLCASSLNYRAGANVLTFGAGSRLTVL.

The chain couples TRBV2 to TRBJ1-2; D may be TRBD1 (5 bases). Trimming took 3 bases from V and 4 from J, leaving 9 bases between them. Germline CDR1 reads SNHLY; CDR2 reads FYNNEI. CDR3 size: 13 residues. The CDR3 here is CASSDPGSYGYTF. In DNA form, the CDR3 reads TGTGCCAGCAGTGACCCAGGGAGCTATGGCTACACCTTC.

This chain links TRBV5-5 with TRBJ2-7, with D perhaps TRBD1 (5 bases). In germline, CDR1 is SGHKS, CDR2 YYEKEE (reference sequence). The CDR3 sequence is 15 residues long. Trimming took off 1 base at V and 3 bases at J, with 14 bases between the two ends. The DNA of the CDR3 is TGTGCCAGCAGCTTGCCCCTAGGGGTACACTACGAGCAGTACTTC. It specifies CASSLPLGVHYEQYF.

The chain carries TRBV7-9 and TRBJ2-2; D gene ambiguous. Trimming cost V 6 bases and J 1 base, with 12 bases left between them. The germline CDR1 and CDR2 sequences are SEHNR and FQNEAQ (reference sequence). The CDR3 contains 15 residues. The CDR3 DNA reads TGTGCCAGCAGGAGAGGCAGGCGGAACACCGGGGAGCTGTTTTTT. Its protein is CASRRGRRNTGELFF.

V is TRBV20-1 and J is TRBJ2-1; 9 nucleotides align to TRBD1. There are 13 residues in the CDR3. CDR1 DFQATT and CDR2 SNEGSKA come from the germline V gene (reference sequence). Trimming took 4 bases from V and 6 from J; bases not matched to a gene: 4. Here the CDR3 reads CSAIQDRGNEQFF. The CDR3 DNA is TGCAGTGCTATTCAGGACAGGGGCAATGAGCAGTTCTTC.

About this clonotype itself: At one boundary the junction diverges from the germline segment, which might be a read error. The gene calls are TRBV6-5 and TRBJ2-3, with 9 bases aligning to TRBD2. The CDR3 runs 18 residues. The germline V gene has CDR1 MNHEY and CDR2 SVGAGI. The CDR3 region is CASNYPRGSGGGTDTQYF. DNA for the CDR3: TGTGCCAGCAATTACCCACGGGGTAGCGGGGGTGGCACAGATACGCAGTATTTT.

V usage is TRBV5-7 and J usage is TRBJ1-2; 10 nucleotides agree with TRBD1. TRBV5-7 is designated an ORF whose function remains uncertain. The CDR3 totals 16 residues. The J segment lost 6 bases and the V segment lost 4 bases, leaving 12 bases of the junction unmatched. The CDR3 coding sequence is TGTGCCAGCAGCGGAGGACAGGGGGTTGATTTGGATGGCTACACCTTC. Amino acids: CASSGGQGVDLDGYTF.

This clonotype was detected once. The genes are TRBV13 and TRBJ1-1; no reliable D call. Germline V lookup: CDR1 PRHDT, CDR2 FYEKMQ (reference sequence). V was cut by 5 bases and J by 0 bases, with 10 bases left in between. The CDR3 is 14 residues long. CDR3 residues: CASSQGLLNTEAFF. Here the CDR3 DNA reads TGTGCCAGCAGCCAAGGACTGCTGAACACTGAAGCTTTCTTT.

The rearrangement uses TRBV7-9 and TRBJ1-5; D is unclear. The V gene's germline CDR1 is SEHNR and CDR2 FQNEAQ (reference sequence). The CDR3 is 14 amino acids. Trimming removed 2 bases from V and 4 bases from J, with 9 bases in between. CDR3 in DNA: TGTGCCAGCAGCTTACCGCCTTTGAATCAGCCCCAGCATTTT. Translated, it gives CASSLPPLNQPQHF.